A selection of T cell receptor beta chains follows, all from one sample in a study of cytomegalovirus exposure and HLA in healthy donors. Clones were sequenced by immunoSEQ multiplex PCR, and TCRdb holds only the in-frame ones, with some missing. The sample includes approximately 72,000 clones, roughly four fifths of them seen just once. Sequencing was carried out using PBMCs. Receptor source: a man younger than 30 in good health and CMV-seronegative. Each CDR3 is given with its conserved first and last residue. The order of the fields is D gene, CDR3 length, clone size, J gene, V gene, CDR3 protein, CDR3 DNA. D genes are given only for firm matches. Rows may omit the clone size; those that give it use once, few, many or a size class.

NA	17	NA	TRBJ1-2	TRBV5-1	CASSWQGLLQGPYGYTF	TGCGCCAGCAGCTGGCAGGGATTACTCCAAGGACCCTATGGCTACACCTTC
NA	14	NA	TRBJ2-7	TRBV7-2	CASSFNPGTYEQYF	TGTGCCAGCAGCTTTAACCCAGGAACCTACGAGCAGTACTTC
NA	16	NA	TRBJ2-3	TRBV25-1	CASSENMGRSTDTQYF	TGTGCCAGCAGTGAAAACATGGGGCGTAGCACAGATACGCAGTATTTT
TRBD2	17	NA	TRBJ2-7	TRBV4-3	CASSGVLGTSGAYEQYF	TGCGCCAGCAGCGGCGTCCTAGGGACTAGCGGGGCCTACGAGCAGTACTTC
TRBD1	12	NA	TRBJ1-2	TRBV9	CASSADRDGYTF	TGTGCCAGCAGCGCAGACAGGGACGGCTACACCTTC
TRBD1	17	NA	TRBJ1-2	TRBV9	CASSVATMESLRGGYTF	TGTGCCAGCAGCGTAGCTACGATGGAGAGCCTCAGGGGGGGCTACACCTTC
NA	14	NA	TRBJ2-2	TRBV28	CASGAQGSVGELFF	TGTGCCAGCGGGGCCCAGGGAAGTGTGGGGGAGCTGTTTTTT
NA	15	few	TRBJ2-7	TRBV10-1	CASSESRTASYEQYF	TGCGCCAGCAGTGAGTCGCGGACAGCTTCCTACGAGCAGTACTTC
TRBD1	16	few	TRBJ1-2	TRBV28	CASSLFPGQGVHGYTF	TGTGCCAGCAGTTTATTCCCGGGACAGGGTGTCCATGGCTACACCTTC
NA	11	NA	TRBJ2-1	TRBV2	CATGETNEQFF	TGTGCCACCGGAGAGACCAATGAGCAGTTCTTC
TRBD1	14	NA	TRBJ2-3	TRBV5-1	CASSLTGGGDTQYF	TGCGCCAGCAGCTTGACAGGGGGCGGAGATACGCAGTATTTT
NA	15	NA	TRBJ2-3	TRBV28	CASRSDRPATDTQYF	TGTGCCAGCAGATCTGACAGACCAGCCACAGATACGCAGTATTTT
NA	16	NA	TRBJ2-3	TRBV2	CASSGGVVSRGGTQYF	TGTGCCAGCAGTGGGGGCGTTGTCTCAAGAGGGGGTACGCAGTATTTT
TRBD1	16	NA	TRBJ2-7	TRBV6-1	CASSVSGQGSFYEQYF	TGTGCCAGCAGTGTGAGCGGACAGGGCTCCTTTTACGAGCAGTACTTC
TRBD2	16	NA	TRBJ2-7	TRBV7-3	CASSLGRAGVIYEQYF	TGTGCCAGCAGCTTAGGGAGAGCGGGGGTGATCTACGAGCAGTACTTC
TRBD1	15	NA	TRBJ2-3	TRBV19	CASQDGTGSADTQYF	TGTGCCAGTCAGGACGGGACAGGGAGCGCAGATACGCAGTATTTT
NA	14	NA	TRBJ2-5	TRBV10-3	CAISESWGQEAQYF	TGTGCCATCAGTGAGTCGTGGGGACAAGAGGCCCAGTACTTC
NA	14	NA	TRBJ2-1	TRBV15	CATSRSGASGGQFF	TGTGCCACCAGCAGATCGGGCGCTTCCGGGGGGCAGTTCTTC
TRBD1	19	NA	TRBJ2-3	TRBV6-1	CASSGQPPGGQGGTDTQYF	TGTGCCAGCAGTGGACAGCCTCCAGGGGGACAGGGGGGCACAGATACGCAGTATTTT
TRBD1	15	NA	TRBJ1-1	TRBV2	CASSALQGAGTEAFF	TGTGCCAGCAGTGCACTCCAGGGGGCTGGGACTGAAGCTTTCTTT
TRBD1	15	NA	TRBJ1-5	TRBV28	CASRTTGGRGQPQHF	TGTGCCAGCAGGACGACAGGGGGCCGTGGTCAGCCCCAGCATTTT
NA	13	NA	TRBJ2-5	TRBV27	CASSSHGQETQYF	TGTGCCAGCAGTTCTCACGGGCAAGAGACCCAGTACTTC
NA	15	NA	TRBJ1-5	TRBV23-1	CASSQTAGSNQPQHF	TGCGCCAGCAGTCAAACTGCGGGGTCCAATCAGCCCCAGCATTTT
NA	14	NA	TRBJ1-3	TRBV6-1	CASRLRGGGNTIYF	TGTGCCAGCAGGCTCAGGGGTGGGGGAAACACCATATATTTT
NA	15	NA	TRBJ2-7	TRBV28	CASSSYSSGTYEQYF	TGTGCCAGCAGTTCCTACTCCTCCGGGACCTACGAGCAGTACTTC
NA	15	NA	TRBJ2-4	TRBV7-6	CASSLSDREGGIQYF	TGTGCCAGCAGCTTATCGGACAGGGAGGGCGGCATTCAGTACTTC
NA	13	NA	TRBJ2-1	TRBV27	CASTSYISGWQFF	TGTGCCAGCACTAGCTACATTTCGGGATGGCAGTTCTTC
TRBD1	14	NA	TRBJ1-1	TRBV6-1	CASRSGGRNAEAFF	TGTGCCAGCAGATCAGGGGGACGAAATGCTGAAGCTTTCTTT
TRBD1	14	NA	TRBJ1-2	TRBV5-6	CASSPQGVDYGYTF	TGTGCCAGCAGCCCTCAGGGGGTGGACTATGGCTACACCTTC
NA	13	NA	TRBJ1-4	TRBV25-1	CASLGQKGEKLFF	TGTGCCAGCCTCGGACAGAAGGGTGAAAAACTGTTTTTT
TRBD2	16	NA	TRBJ2-5	TRBV7-2	CASSLGPGLASETQYF	TGTGCCAGCAGCTTAGGGCCGGGACTAGCGTCTGAGACCCAGTACTTC
NA	13	NA	TRBJ1-5	TRBV7-2	CASSLDYNQPQHF	TGTGCCAGCAGCTTAGATTACAATCAGCCCCAGCATTTT
TRBD1	15	NA	TRBJ2-2	TRBV7-6	CASSSQTGGTGELFF	TGTGCCAGCAGCAGCCAGACAGGGGGCACCGGGGAGCTGTTTTTT
TRBD2	15	NA	TRBJ2-1	TRBV4-3	CASSRGLAGEEEQFF	TGCGCCAGCAGCCGCGGACTAGCGGGAGAAGAGGAGCAGTTCTTC
TRBD2	15	NA	TRBJ2-3	TRBV9	CASSYSGGTTDTQYF	TGTGCCAGCAGCTACAGCGGGGGGACCACAGATACGCAGTATTTT
NA	12	NA	TRBJ2-2	TRBV29-1	CSVVLPTGELFF	TGCAGCGTTGTTCTACCAACCGGGGAGCTGTTTTTT
NA	13	NA	TRBJ1-1	TRBV14	CASSPSMNTEAFF	TGTGCCAGCAGCCCCAGTATGAACACTGAAGCTTTCTTT
NA	13	NA	TRBJ1-2	TRBV7-9	CASSLQQGYGYTF	TGTGCCAGCAGCTTACAGCAGGGCTATGGCTACACCTTC
NA	14	NA	TRBJ2-7	TRBV6-1	CASDFRDPYYEQYF	TGTGCCTCCGATTTTCGAGATCCGTACTACGAGCAGTACTTC
NA	13	NA	TRBJ2-7	TRBV7-2	CASSSGMPYEQYF	TGTGCCAGCAGCTCCGGGATGCCCTACGAGCAGTACTTC
NA	12	NA	TRBJ2-7	TRBV7-2	CASSLDAGQEYF	TGTGCCAGCAGCTTAGATGCAGGGCAGGAGTACTTC
NA	13	NA	TRBJ2-1	TRBV6-5	CASSRRGRNEQFF	TGTGCCAGCAGCCGGAGGGGGCGCAATGAGCAGTTCTTC
NA	18	NA	TRBJ2-4	TRBV28	CASSLGAGLVLAKNIQYF	TGTGCCAGCAGTTTAGGGGCAGGGCTGGTTTTAGCCAAAAACATTCAGTACTTC
TRBD1	13	NA	TRBJ1-6	TRBV29-1	CSVGTGENSPLHF	TGCAGCGTGGGGACAGGGGAGAATTCACCCCTCCACTTT
NA	15	NA	TRBJ1-6	TRBV5-4	CASRSGIPYNSPLHF	TGTGCCAGCAGATCGGGGATCCCCTATAATTCACCCCTCCACTTT
NA	15	NA	TRBJ1-2	TRBV9	CASSVGGQSNYGYTF	TGTGCCAGCAGCGTAGGGGGACAAAGTAACTATGGCTACACCTTC
NA	16	few	TRBJ1-4	TRBV5-1	CASSLGHSGTNEKLFF	TGCGCCAGCAGTTTGGGACATTCCGGAACTAATGAAAAACTGTTTTTT
NA	13	NA	TRBJ2-2	TRBV9	CASQVGVTGELFF	TGTGCCAGTCAGGTCGGGGTCACCGGGGAGCTGTTTTTT
NA	15	NA	TRBJ2-1	TRBV6-1	CASSKRQDFYNEQFF	TGTGCCAGCAGTAAAAGACAGGACTTTTACAATGAGCAGTTCTTC
NA	17	NA	TRBJ2-1	TRBV7-2	CASSLYEGVSSYNEQFF	TGTGCCAGCAGCTTATACGAAGGGGTTAGCTCCTACAATGAGCAGTTCTTC
NA	18	NA	TRBJ1-4	TRBV1	CTSSPNRGVAATNEKLFF	TGCACCAGCAGTCCCAACAGGGGCGTCGCAGCAACTAATGAAAAACTGTTTTTT
TRBD1	13	NA	TRBJ1-4	TRBV13	CASSSTGGEKLFF	TGTGCCAGCAGCTCGACAGGGGGAGAAAAACTGTTTTTT
TRBD1	18	few	TRBJ1-3	TRBV5-1	CATSLGLSGGIIINTIYF	TGCGCCACCAGCTTGGGCTTATCAGGGGGCATCATTATAAACACCATATATTTT
TRBD1	14	NA	TRBJ1-5	TRBV5-1	CASSPGQVNQPQHF	TGCGCCAGCAGCCCAGGACAGGTTAATCAGCCCCAGCATTTT